Below, one T cell receptor (beta chain) is given with its context. The entry originates in a study of CD8+CD57+ T cells in acquired aplastic anemia. Turning to the study itself: Quantities of DNA derived from sorted CD4+ and CD8+ cells averaged roughly 3 ug.

TCR beta VDJ and CDR3 were profiled, and genomic DNA was the template. TCRdb reprocessed the reads via MiXCR and lists one record per CDR3 protein. The table includes about 110,000 distinct CDR3 sequences, 51% detected once. Sequencing input: sorted CD4+, CD8+, or CD8+CD57+ T cells (not recorded which) from PBMCs. This TCR was recovered from a human donor in good health, serving as a control.

For the CDR3, the DNA is TGTGCCAGCAGCTTGGGACCGACGGGGATGAATTCACCCCTCCACTTT. As protein: CASSLGPTGMNSPLHF. The rearrangement joins TRBV5-6 to TRBJ1-6; D unclear. This CDR3 contains 16 residues. The germline V and J ends were trimmed by 0 bases and 7 bases, with 14 bases remaining between them. CDR1 and CDR2 from the germline V gene are SGHDT and YYEEEE.